The source of this TCR beta chain is a study of blood T cell repertoires in COVID-19. Study at large: Samples came from the United States, Italy and Spain, spanning acute and convalescent COVID-19. T cells, B-cell-depleted T cells, or PBMCs supplied cDNA or gDNA.

Germline-derived CDR1 and CDR2 are GTSNPN and SVGIG (reference sequence). The CDR3 is 14 residues long. Trimming shortened V by 0 bases and J by 0 bases, and 8 bases separated the two germline ends. Under the authors' procedure: The authors estimated nucleated cell counts from reference gene primer amplification. Only in-frame clones appear in the TCRdb table, and some are missing; sequencing was by immunoSEQ multiplex PCR. V, J and clone size derive from that table, while D and trimming were established from the DNA sequence. The sample yields a few hundred thousand clones, approximately 77% seen once.

The chain is built from TRBV30 and TRBJ1-1; D unresolved. Sample: peripheral blood. This clonotype was sampled from a human donor with acute or convalescent COVID-19. The donor label of this sample is uncertain. CDR3 amino acids: CAWSVRGVNTEAFF. The CDR3 nucleotides are TGTGCCTGGAGTGTCCGGGGAGTGAACACTGAAGCTTTCTTT.